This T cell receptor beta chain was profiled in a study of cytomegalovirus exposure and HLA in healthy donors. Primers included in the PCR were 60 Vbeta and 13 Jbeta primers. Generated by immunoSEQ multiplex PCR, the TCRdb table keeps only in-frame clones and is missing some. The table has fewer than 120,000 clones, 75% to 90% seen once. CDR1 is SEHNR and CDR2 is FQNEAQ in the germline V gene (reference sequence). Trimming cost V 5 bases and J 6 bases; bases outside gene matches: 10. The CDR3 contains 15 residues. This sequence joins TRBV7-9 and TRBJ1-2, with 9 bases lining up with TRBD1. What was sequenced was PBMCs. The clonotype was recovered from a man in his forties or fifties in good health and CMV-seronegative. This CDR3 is CASSEWDRDDHGYTF. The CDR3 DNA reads TGTGCCAGCAGCGAATGGGACAGGGATGATCATGGCTACACCTTC.